This T cell receptor beta chain appears in the sequencing data of a study of blood T cell repertoires in COVID-19. The CDR3 length is 16 residues. The V gene's germline CDR1 is LNHDA and CDR2 SQIVND (reference sequence). The ends lost 7 bases at V and 6 bases at J; junction bases unmatched: 13. The assay was immunoSEQ multiplex PCR, and TCRdb's table has in-frame clones only and misses some. The sample includes 250,000 to 350,000 clones, roughly 84% of them seen just once. What was sequenced was peripheral blood. The sequence came from a human donor with COVID-19, enrolled during active disease. The donor label of this sample is uncertain. The chain is built from TRBV19 and TRBJ2-1; 9 nucleotides line up with TRBD1. CDR3 loop: CASTKGQGNPLNEQFF. The CDR3 nucleotides read TGTGCCAGTACCAAAGGACAGGGGAACCCCCTCAATGAGCAGTTCTTC. Together with reference TRBV19 and TRBJ2-1, the CDR3 gives the full variable domain: DGGITQSPKYLFRKEGQNVTLSCEQNLNHDAMYWYRQDPGQGLRLIYYSQIVNDFQKGDIAEGYSVSREKKESFPLTVTSAQKNPTAFYLCASTKGQGNPLNEQFFGPGTRLTVL.